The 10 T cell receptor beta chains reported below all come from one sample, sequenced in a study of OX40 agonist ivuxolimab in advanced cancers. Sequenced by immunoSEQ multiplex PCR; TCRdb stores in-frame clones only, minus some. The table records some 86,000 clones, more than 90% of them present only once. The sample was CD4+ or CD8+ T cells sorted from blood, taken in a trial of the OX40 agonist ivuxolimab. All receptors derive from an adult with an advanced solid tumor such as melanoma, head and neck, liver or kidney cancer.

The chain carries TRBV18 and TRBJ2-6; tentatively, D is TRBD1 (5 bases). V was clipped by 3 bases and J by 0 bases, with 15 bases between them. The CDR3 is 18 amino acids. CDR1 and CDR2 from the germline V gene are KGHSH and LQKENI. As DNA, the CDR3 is TGTGCCAGCTCACCGCTAGGTGGGGCCTCCTCTGGGGCCAACGTCCTGACTTTC. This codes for CASSPLGGASSGANVLTF.

CDR3 loop: CASSEAARGETQYF. Written as DNA, the CDR3 is TGTGCCAGCAGTGAAGCAGCCAGGGGAGAGACCCAGTACTTC. This chain links TRBV6-1 with TRBJ2-5, with D maybe TRBD1 (6 bases). The CDR3 sequence is 14 residues long. Per the germline V gene, CDR1 is MNHNS and CDR2 is SASEGT. Trimming left V 0 bases short and J 4 bases short, with 9 bases between.

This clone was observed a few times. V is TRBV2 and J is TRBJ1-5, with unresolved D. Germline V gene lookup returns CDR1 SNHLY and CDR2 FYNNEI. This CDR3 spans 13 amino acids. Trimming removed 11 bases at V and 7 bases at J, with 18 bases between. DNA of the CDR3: TGTGCCGGCAAACCGTCTGCCGGGCAGCCCCAGCATTTT. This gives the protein CAGKPSAGQPQHF.

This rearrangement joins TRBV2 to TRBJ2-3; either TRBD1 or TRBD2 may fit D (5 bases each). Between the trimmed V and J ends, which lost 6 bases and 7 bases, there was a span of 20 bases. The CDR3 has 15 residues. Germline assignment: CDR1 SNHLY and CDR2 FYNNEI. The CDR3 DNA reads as TGTGCCAGCAGCCTCCCAGGGACGGGCACGAATACGCAGTATTTT. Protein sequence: CASSLPGTGTNTQYF.

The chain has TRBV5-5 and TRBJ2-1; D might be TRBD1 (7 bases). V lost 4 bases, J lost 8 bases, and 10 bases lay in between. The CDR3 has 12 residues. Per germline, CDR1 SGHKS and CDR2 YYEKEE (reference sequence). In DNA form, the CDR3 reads TGTGCCAGCAGCCCCAGGGGGGATGAGCAGTTCTTC. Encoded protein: CASSPRGDEQFF.

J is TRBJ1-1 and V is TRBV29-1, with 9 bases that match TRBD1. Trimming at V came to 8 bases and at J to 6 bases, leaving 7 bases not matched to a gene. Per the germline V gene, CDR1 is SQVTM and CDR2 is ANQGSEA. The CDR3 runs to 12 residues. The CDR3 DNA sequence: TGCAGCACCAGGACAGGGGTCTCTGAAGCTTTCTTT. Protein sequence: CSTRTGVSEAFF.

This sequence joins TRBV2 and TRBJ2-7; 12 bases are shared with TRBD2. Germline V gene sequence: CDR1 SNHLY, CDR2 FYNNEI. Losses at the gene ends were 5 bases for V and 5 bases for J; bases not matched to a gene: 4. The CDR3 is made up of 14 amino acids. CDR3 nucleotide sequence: TGTGCCAGCAGTCGACTAGCGGGAGCTCACGAGCAGTACTTC. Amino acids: CASSRLAGAHEQYF.

The CDR3 nucleotides are TGTGCCAGCAGTCGGACAGGGGGAGATCAGCCCCAGCATTTT. Protein product: CASSRTGGDQPQHF. The rearrangement uses TRBV27 and TRBJ1-5; 10 bases are a match to TRBD1. The V gene end was trimmed by 5 bases and the J gene end by 5 bases; junction bases not matched to a gene: 3. In germline, CDR1 is MNHEY, CDR2 SMNVEV (reference sequence). This CDR3 has 14 amino acids.

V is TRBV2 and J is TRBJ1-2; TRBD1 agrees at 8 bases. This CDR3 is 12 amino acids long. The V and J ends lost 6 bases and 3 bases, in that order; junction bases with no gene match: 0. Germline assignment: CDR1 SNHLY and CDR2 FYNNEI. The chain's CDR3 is CASRGQDYGYTF. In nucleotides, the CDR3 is TGTGCCAGCAGGGGACAGGACTATGGCTACACCTTC. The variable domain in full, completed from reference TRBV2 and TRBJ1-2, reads EPEVTQTPSHQVTQMGQEVILRCVPISNHLYFYWYRQILGQKVEFLVSFYNNEISEKSEIFDDQFSVERPDGSNFTLKIRSTKLEDSAMYFCASRGQDYGYTFGSGTRLTVV.

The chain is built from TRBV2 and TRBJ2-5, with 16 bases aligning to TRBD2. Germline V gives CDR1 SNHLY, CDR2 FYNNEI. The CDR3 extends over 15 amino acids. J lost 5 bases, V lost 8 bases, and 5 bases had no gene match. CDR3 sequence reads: CASGTSGRAVETQYF. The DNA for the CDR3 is TGTGCCAGCGGGACTAGCGGGAGGGCGGTGGAGACCCAGTACTTC.